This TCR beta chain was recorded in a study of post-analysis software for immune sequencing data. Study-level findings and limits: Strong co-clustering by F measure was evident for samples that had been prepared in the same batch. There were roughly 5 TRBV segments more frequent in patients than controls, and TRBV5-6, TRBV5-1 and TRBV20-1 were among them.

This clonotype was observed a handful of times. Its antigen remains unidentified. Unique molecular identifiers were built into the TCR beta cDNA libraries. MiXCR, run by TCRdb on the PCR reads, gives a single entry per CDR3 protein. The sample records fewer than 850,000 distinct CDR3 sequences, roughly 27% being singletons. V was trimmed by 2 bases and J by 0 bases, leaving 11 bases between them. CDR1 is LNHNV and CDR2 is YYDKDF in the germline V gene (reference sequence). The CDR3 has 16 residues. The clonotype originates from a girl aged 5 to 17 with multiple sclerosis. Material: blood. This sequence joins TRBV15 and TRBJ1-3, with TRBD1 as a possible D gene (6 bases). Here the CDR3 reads CATSRLRDISGNTIYF. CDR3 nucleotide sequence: TGTGCCACCAGCAGACTCCGGGACATCTCTGGAAACACCATATATTTT. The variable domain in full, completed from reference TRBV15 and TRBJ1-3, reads DAMVIQNPRYQVTQFGKPVTLSCSQTLNHNVMYWYQQKSSQAPKLLFHYYDKDFNNEADTPDNFQSRRPNTSFCFLDIRSPGLGDTAMYLCATSRLRDISGNTIYFGEGSWLTVV.